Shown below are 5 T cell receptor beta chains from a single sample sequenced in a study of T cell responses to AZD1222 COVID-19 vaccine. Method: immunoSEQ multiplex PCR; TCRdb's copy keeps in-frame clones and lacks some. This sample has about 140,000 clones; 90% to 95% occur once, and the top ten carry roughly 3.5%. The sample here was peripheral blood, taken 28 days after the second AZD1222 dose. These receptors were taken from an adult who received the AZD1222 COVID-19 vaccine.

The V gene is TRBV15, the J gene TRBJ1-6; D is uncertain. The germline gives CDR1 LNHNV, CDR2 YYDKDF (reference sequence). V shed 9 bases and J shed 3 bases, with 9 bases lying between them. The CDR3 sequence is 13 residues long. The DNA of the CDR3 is TGTGCCACACATAGGGACTATAATTCACCCCTCCACTTT. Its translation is CATHRDYNSPLHF.

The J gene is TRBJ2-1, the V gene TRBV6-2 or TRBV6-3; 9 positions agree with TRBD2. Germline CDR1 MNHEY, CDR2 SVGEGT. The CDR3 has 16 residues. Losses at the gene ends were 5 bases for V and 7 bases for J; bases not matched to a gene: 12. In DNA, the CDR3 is TGTGCCAGCAGTGACAGACTAGCGGAAAAGCGGAATGAGCAGTTCTTC. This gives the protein CASSDRLAEKRNEQFF.

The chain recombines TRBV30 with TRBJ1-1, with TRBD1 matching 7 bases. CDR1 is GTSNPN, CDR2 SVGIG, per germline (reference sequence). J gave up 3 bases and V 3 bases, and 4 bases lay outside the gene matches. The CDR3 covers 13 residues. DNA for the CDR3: TGTGCCTGGAGGCGGGACAGTCACACTGAAGCTTTCTTT. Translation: CAWRRDSHTEAFF.

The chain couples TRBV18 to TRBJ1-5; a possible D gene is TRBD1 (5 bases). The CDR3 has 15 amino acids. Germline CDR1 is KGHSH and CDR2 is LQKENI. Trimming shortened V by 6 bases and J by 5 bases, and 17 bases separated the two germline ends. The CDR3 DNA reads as TGTGCCAGCTCCGGGGGGGGTTCCGGGGATCAGCCCCAGCATTTT. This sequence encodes CASSGGGSGDQPQHF.

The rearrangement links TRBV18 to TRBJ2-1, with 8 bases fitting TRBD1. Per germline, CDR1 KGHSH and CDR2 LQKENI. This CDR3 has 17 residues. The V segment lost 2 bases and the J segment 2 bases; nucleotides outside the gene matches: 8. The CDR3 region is CASSPTLQGVAYNEQFF. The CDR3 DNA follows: TGTGCCAGCTCACCAACGCTACAGGGGGTCGCCTACAATGAGCAGTTCTTC.